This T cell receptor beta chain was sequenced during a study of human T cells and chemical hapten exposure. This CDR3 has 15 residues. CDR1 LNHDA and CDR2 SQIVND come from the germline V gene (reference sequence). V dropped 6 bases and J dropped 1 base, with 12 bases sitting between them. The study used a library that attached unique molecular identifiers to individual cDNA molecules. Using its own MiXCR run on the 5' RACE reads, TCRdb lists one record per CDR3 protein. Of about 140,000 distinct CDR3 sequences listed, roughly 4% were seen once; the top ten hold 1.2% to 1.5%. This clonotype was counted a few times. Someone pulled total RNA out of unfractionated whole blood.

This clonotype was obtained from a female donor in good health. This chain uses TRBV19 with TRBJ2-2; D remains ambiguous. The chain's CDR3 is CASRWSGRNTGELFF. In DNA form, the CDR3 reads TGTGCCAGTAGATGGAGTGGCCGGAACACCGGGGAGCTGTTTTTT.